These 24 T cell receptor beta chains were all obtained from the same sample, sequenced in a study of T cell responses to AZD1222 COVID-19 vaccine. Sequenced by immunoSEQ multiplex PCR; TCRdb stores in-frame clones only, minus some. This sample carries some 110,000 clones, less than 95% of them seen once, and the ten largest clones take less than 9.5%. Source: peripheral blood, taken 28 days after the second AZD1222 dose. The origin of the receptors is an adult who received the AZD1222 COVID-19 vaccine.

CDR3 residues: CASSYSNGYAFF. In DNA, the CDR3 is TGTGCCAGCAGTTACTCGAATGGGTATGCTTTCTTT. The J gene is TRBJ1-1, the V gene TRBV6-5; D remains ambiguous. CDR1 is MNHEY and CDR2 is SVGAGI in the germline V gene. Trimming took off 0 bases at V and 11 bases at J, with 10 bases between the two ends. This CDR3 comprises 12 residues.

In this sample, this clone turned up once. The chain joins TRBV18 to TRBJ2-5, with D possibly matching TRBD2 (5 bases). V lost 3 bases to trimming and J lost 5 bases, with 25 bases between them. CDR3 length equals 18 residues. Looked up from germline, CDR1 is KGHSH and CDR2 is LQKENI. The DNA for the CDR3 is TGTGCCAGCTCACCCCTACGCACCGCCGGTTGGGGAGTGGAGACCCAGTACTTC. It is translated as CASSPLRTAGWGVETQYF.

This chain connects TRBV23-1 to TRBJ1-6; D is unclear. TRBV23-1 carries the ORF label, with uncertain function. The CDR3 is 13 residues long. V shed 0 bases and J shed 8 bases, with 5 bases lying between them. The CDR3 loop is CASSQSTDSPLHF. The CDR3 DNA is TGCGCCAGCAGTCAATCCACAGATTCACCCCTCCACTTT.

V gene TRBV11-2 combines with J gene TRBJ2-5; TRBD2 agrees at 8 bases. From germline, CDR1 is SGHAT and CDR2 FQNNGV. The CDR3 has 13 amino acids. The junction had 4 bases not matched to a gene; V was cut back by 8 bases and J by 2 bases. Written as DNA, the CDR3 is TGTGCCAGCCGACTAGCGCAACAAGAGACCCAGTACTTC. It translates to CASRLAQQETQYF.

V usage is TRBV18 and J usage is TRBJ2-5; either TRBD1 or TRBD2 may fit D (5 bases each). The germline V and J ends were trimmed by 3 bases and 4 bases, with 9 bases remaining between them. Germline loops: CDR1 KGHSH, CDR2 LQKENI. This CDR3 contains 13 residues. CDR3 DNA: TGTGCCAGCTCACCGAGGGGTACAGAGACCCAGTACTTC. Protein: CASSPRGTETQYF.

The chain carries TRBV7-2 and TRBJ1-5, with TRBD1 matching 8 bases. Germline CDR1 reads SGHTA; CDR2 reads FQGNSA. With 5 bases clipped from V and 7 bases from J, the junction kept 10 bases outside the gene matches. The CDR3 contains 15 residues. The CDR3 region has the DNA TGTGCCAGCAGCGGACCTGGGACAGGAGGGCAGCCCCAGCATTTT. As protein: CASSGPGTGGQPQHF.

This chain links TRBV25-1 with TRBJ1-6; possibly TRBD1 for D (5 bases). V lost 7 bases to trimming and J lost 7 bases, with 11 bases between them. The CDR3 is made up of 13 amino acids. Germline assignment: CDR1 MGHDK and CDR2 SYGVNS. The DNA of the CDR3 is TGTGCCAGCACCCTGGGGGGGAATTCACCCCTCCACTTT. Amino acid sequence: CASTLGGNSPLHF.

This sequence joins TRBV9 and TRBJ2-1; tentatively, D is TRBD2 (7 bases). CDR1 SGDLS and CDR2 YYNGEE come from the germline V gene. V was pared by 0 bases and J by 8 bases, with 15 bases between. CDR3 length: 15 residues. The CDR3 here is CASSVATGGGDEQFF. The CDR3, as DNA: TGTGCCAGCAGCGTAGCTACGGGGGGCGGCGATGAGCAGTTCTTC.

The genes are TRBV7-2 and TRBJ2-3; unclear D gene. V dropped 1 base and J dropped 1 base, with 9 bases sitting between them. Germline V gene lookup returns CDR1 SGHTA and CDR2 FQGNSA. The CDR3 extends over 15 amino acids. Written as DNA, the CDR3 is TGTGCCAGCAGCTTAGGAGTGGTGGGCACAGATACGCAGTATTTT. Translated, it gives CASSLGVVGTDTQYF. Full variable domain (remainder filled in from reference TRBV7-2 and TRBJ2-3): GAGVSQSPSNKVTEKGKDVELRCDPISGHTALYWYRQSLGQGLEFLIYFQGNSAPDKSGLPSDRFSAERTGGSVSTLTIQRTQQEDSAVYLCASSLGVVGTDTQYFGPGTRLTVL.

CDR3 bases: TGTGCCAGCAGCGAAAGGGTTCGAACCGGGGAGCTGTTTTTT. Translating it yields CASSERVRTGELFF. This sequence joins TRBV3-1 (or the pseudogene TRBV3-2) and TRBJ2-2; no definite D call. Germline CDR1 and CDR2: LGHDT and YNNKEL (reference sequence). V was clipped by 5 bases and J by 5 bases, with 12 bases between them. This CDR3 region has 14 residues.

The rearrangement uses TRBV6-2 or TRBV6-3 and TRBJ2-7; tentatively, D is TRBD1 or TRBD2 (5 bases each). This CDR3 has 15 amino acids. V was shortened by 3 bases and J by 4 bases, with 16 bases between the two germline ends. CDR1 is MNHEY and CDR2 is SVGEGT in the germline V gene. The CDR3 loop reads CASSYVPPGTYEQYF. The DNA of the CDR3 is TGTGCCAGCAGTTATGTCCCTCCCGGGACGTACGAGCAGTACTTC.

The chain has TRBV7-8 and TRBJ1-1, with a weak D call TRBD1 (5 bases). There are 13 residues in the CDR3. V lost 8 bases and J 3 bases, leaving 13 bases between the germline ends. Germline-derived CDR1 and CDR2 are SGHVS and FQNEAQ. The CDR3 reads CASGDRGDTEAFF. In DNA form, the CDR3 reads TGTGCCAGCGGCGACAGAGGGGACACTGAAGCTTTCTTT.

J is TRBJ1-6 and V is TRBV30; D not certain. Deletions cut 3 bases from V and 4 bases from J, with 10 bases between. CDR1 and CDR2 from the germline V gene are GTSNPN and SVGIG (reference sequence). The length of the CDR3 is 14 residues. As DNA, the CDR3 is TGTGCCTGGAGCCAAGTCGTGTATAATTCACCCCTCCACTTT. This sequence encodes CAWSQVVYNSPLHF.

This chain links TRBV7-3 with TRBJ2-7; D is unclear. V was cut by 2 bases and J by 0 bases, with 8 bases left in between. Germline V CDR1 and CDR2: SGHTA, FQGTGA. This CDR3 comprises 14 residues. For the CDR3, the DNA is TGTGCCAGCAGCTTATCGCCGGGCTCCTACGAGCAGTACTTC. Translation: CASSLSPGSYEQYF. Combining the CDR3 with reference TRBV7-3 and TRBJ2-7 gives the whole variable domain GAGVSQTPSNKVTEKGKYVELRCDPISGHTALYWYRQSLGQGPEFLIYFQGTGAADDSGLPNDRFFAVRPEGSVSTLKIQRTERGDSAVYLCASSLSPGSYEQYFGPGTRLTVT.

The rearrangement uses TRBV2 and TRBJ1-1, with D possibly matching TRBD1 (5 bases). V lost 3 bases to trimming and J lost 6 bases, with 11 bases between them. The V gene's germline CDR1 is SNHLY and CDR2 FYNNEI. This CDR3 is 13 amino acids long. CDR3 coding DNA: TGTGCCAGCAGTGACAGGTGGGGGGCTGAAGCTTTCTTT. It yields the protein CASSDRWGAEAFF.

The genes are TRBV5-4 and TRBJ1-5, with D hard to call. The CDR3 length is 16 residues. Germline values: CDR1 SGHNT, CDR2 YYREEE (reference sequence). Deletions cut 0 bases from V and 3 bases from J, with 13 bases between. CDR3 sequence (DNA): TGTGCCAGCAGCTTGGATGGAGGGAATTTCAATCAGCCCCAGCATTTT. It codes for CASSLDGGNFNQPQHF.

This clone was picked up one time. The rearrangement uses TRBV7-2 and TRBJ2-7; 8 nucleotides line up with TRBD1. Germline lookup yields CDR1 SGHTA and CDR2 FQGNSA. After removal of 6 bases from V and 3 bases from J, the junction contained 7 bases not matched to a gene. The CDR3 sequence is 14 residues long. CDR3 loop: CASRKTGEVYEQYF. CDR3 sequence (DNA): TGTGCCAGCAGAAAGACAGGGGAGGTCTACGAGCAGTACTTC.

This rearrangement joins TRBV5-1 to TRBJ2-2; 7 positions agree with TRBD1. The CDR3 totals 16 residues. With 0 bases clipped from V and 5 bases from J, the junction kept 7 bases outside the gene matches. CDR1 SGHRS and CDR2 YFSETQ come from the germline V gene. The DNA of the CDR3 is TGCGCCAGCAGCTTGGTCGCAGGGGGTATTACCGGGGAGCTGTTTTTT. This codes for CASSLVAGGITGELFF.

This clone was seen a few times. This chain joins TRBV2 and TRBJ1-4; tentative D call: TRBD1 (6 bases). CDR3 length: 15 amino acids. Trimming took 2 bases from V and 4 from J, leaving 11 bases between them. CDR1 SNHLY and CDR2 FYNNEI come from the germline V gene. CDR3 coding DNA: TGTGCCAGCAGTGAACAGGGGATTAGTAATGAAAAACTGTTTTTT. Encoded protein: CASSEQGISNEKLFF.

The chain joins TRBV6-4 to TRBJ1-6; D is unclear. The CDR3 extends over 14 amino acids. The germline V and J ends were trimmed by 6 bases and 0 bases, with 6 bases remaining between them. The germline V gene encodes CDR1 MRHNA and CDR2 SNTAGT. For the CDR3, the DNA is TGTGCCAGCAGGGCGTCCTCCTATAATTCACCCCTCCACTTT. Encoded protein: CASRASSYNSPLHF.

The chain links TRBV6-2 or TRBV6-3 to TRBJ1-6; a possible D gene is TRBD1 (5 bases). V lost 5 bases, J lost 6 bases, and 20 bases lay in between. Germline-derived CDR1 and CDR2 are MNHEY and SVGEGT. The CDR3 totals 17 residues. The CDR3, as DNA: TGTGCCAGCAGTCAGCAAATCGACAGCTTTGCTAATTCACCCCTCCACTTT. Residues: CASSQQIDSFANSPLHF.

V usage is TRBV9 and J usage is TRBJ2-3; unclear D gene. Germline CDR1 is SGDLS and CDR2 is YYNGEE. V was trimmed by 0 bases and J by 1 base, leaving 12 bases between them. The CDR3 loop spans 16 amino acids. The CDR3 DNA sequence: TGTGCCAGCAGCGTAGGATCCTCCCTTGGCACAGATACGCAGTATTTT. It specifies CASSVGSSLGTDTQYF. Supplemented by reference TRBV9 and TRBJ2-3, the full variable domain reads DSGVTQTPKHLITATGQRVTLRCSPRSGDLSVYWYQQSLDQGLQFLIQYYNGEERAKGNILERFSAQQFPDLHSELNLSSLELGDSALYFCASSVGSSLGTDTQYFGPGTRLTVL.

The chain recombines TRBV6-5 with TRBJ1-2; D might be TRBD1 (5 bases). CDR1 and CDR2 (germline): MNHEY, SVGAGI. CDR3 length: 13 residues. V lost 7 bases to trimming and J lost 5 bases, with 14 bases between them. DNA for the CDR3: TGTGCCAGCAAAACCGGGACTAGGTATGGCTACACCTTC. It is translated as CASKTGTRYGYTF.

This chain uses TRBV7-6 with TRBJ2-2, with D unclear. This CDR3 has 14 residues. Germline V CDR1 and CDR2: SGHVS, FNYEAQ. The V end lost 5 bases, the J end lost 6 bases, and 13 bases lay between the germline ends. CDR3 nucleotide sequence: TGTGCCAGCAGCCTATTGGGCCTCCCCGGGGAGCTGTTTTTT. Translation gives CASSLLGLPGELFF.